A single sample gave rise to the 29 T cell receptor beta chains below, sequenced in a study of cytomegalovirus exposure and HLA in healthy donors. It was with 60 Vbeta and 13 Jbeta primers that the PCR ran. Sequencing used immunoSEQ multiplex PCR; TCRdb keeps in-frame clones, though not all of them. This table lists 75,000 to 95,000 clones. The sample taken for sequencing was PBMCs. Receptors originate from a man between 25 and 39 years old in good health and CMV-seronegative.

The rearrangement uses TRBV30 and TRBJ2-7; 12 nucleotides line up with TRBD1. The CDR3 runs 13 residues. Losses at the gene ends were 1 base for V and 12 bases for J; bases not matched to a gene: 7. CDR1 and CDR2 from the germline V gene are GTSNPN and SVGIG (reference sequence). CDR3 amino acids: CAWSEGTGGNGYF. The DNA for the CDR3 is TGTGCCTGGAGTGAGGGGACAGGGGGCAATGGGTACTTC. Looking up the rest from reference TRBV30 and TRBJ2-7 gives the full variable domain: SQTIHQWPATLVQPVGSPLSLECTVEGTSNPNLYWYRQAAGRGLQLLFYSVGIGQISSEVPQNLSASRPQDRQFILSSKKLLLSDSGFYLCAWSEGTGGNGYFGPGTRLTVT.

CDR3 nucleotides: TGTGCCAGCAGCCTTAATATAATGGAGACCCAGTACTTC. This sequence encodes CASSLNIMETQYF. This chain uses TRBV7-9 with TRBJ2-5; D is undetermined. The CDR3 has 13 amino acids. V lost 5 bases to trimming and J lost 5 bases, with 12 bases between them. Germline CDR1 SEHNR, CDR2 FQNEAQ (reference sequence).

The chain is built from TRBV7-2 and TRBJ2-5, with 8 nucleotides matching TRBD2. The length of the CDR3 is 15 residues. V trimming: 1 base; J trimming: 6 bases; junction bases outside the gene matches: 7. Germline loops: CDR1 SGHTA, CDR2 FQGNSA. CDR3 nucleotides: TGTGCCAGCAGCTTAGACGGGAGGGCCACCAAGACCCAGTACTTC. This gives the protein CASSLDGRATKTQYF.

This sequence joins TRBV7-3 and TRBJ1-6; D gene uncertain. Germline CDR1 is SGHTA and CDR2 is FQGTGA. V was clipped by 5 bases and J by 8 bases, with 10 bases between them. This CDR3 is built from 13 residues. The CDR3 nucleotides are TGTGCCAGCAGCCCATCACGGGATTCACCCCTCCACTTT. Protein: CASSPSRDSPLHF.

This chain joins TRBV5-5 and TRBJ2-7; possible D gene TRBD2, 6 bases. CDR3 length: 16 amino acids. CDR1 SGHKS and CDR2 YYEKEE come from the germline V gene (reference sequence). The V end lost 4 bases, the J end lost 1 base, and 18 bases lay between the germline ends. Here the CDR3 reads CASSRFWGERSYEQYF. CDR3 nucleotide sequence: TGTGCCAGCAGCCGATTCTGGGGGGAGAGGTCCTACGAGCAGTACTTC.

The J gene is TRBJ2-1, the V gene TRBV20-1; D is undetermined. This CDR3 has 11 amino acids. Germline V CDR1 and CDR2: DFQATT, SNEGSKA (reference sequence). The V end was cut by 5 bases, the J end by 4 bases, with 6 bases between. The CDR3 sequence is CSARSYNEQFF. The CDR3 DNA is TGCAGTGCTCGGAGTTACAATGAGCAGTTCTTC.

The chain links TRBV19 to TRBJ1-2, with D unresolved. The CDR3 loop spans 12 amino acids. From germline, CDR1 is LNHDA and CDR2 SQIVND (reference sequence). V gave up 7 bases and J gave up 3 bases, with 9 bases separating them. CDR3 in amino acids: CASKLEDYGYTF. The CDR3, as DNA: TGTGCCAGTAAGCTCGAGGACTATGGCTACACCTTC.

V is TRBV25-1 and J is TRBJ2-1; 7 positions agree with TRBD2. CDR3 length equals 12 residues. J was trimmed by 8 bases and V by 6 bases; bases with no gene match: 4. The germline CDR1 and CDR2 sequences are MGHDK and SYGVNS. The CDR3 coding sequence is TGTGCCAGCAGGGTTAGCGGGCATGAGCAGTTCTTC. Protein: CASRVSGHEQFF. Combining the CDR3 with reference TRBV25-1 and TRBJ2-1 gives the whole variable domain EADIYQTPRYLVIGTGKKITLECSQTMGHDKMYWYQQDPGMELHLIHYSYGVNSTEKGDLSSESTVSRIRTEHFPLTLESARPSHTSQYLCASRVSGHEQFFGPGTRLTVL.

The genes are TRBV10-3 and TRBJ2-7; D is unresolved. The ends were cut back, 2 bases at V and 6 bases at J, with 11 bases in the middle. This CDR3 is 13 amino acids long. The V gene's germline CDR1 is ENHRY and CDR2 SYGVKD. The CDR3 reads CAISEDRRSEQYF. CDR3 nucleotide sequence: TGTGCCATCAGTGAGGATCGGCGGAGCGAGCAGTACTTC.

The V call is TRBV25-1, the J call TRBJ1-1, with D perhaps matching TRBD1 (5 bases). Trimming stripped 3 bases from V and 5 bases from J, with 13 bases between. Germline V gene data show CDR1 as MGHDK and CDR2 as SYGVNS. The CDR3 is made up of 14 amino acids. The CDR3 here is CASSEGGGRTEAFF. For the CDR3, the DNA is TGTGCCAGCAGTGAGGGCGGGGGGAGGACTGAAGCTTTCTTT. Full variable domain (remainder filled in from reference TRBV25-1 and TRBJ1-1): EADIYQTPRYLVIGTGKKITLECSQTMGHDKMYWYQQDPGMELHLIHYSYGVNSTEKGDLSSESTVSRIRTEHFPLTLESARPSHTSQYLCASSEGGGRTEAFFGQGTRLTVV.

The J gene is TRBJ1-1, the V gene TRBV11-2; D remains unclear. The germline V gene has CDR1 SGHAT and CDR2 FQNNGV. Trimming took off 4 bases at V and 4 bases at J, with 4 bases between the two ends. The CDR3 has 11 amino acids. CDR3: CASSSLTEAFF. CDR3 in DNA: TGTGCCAGCAGCTCCCTCACTGAAGCTTTCTTT.

The gene calls are TRBV9 and TRBJ2-1, with 7 bases aligning to TRBD2. V dropped 0 bases and J dropped 10; count of bases not matched to a gene: 13. The V gene's germline CDR1 is SGDLS and CDR2 YYNGEE. This CDR3 has 16 residues. The CDR3 loop reads CASSVGLATILGEQFF. CDR3 nucleotides: TGTGCCAGCAGCGTAGGACTAGCTACCATTCTAGGGGAGCAGTTCTTC.

The chain is built from TRBV6-7 and TRBJ2-7, with D maybe TRBD1 (6 bases). TRBV6-7 is classed as an ORF, of uncertain function. The ends were cut back, 10 bases at V and 3 bases at J, with 19 bases in the middle. The CDR3 runs to 14 residues. In nucleotides, the CDR3 is TGTGCCACCCCGGTGCGTGGGGGCTACTACGAGCAGTACTTC. This codes for CATPVRGGYYEQYF.

This sequence joins TRBV19 and TRBJ1-5; D unclear. The V and J ends lost 2 bases and 6 bases respectively, with 8 bases between them. Germline V gene sequence: CDR1 LNHDA, CDR2 SQIVND (reference sequence). The CDR3 loop spans 13 amino acids. The CDR3 loop reads CASSIPTGQPQHF. The CDR3, as DNA: TGTGCCAGTAGTATACCCACGGGTCAGCCCCAGCATTTT. The complete variable domain, with remaining parts taken from reference TRBV19 and TRBJ1-5, reads DGGITQSPKYLFRKEGQNVTLSCEQNLNHDAMYWYRQDPGQGLRLIYYSQIVNDFQKGDIAEGYSVSREKKESFPLTVTSAQKNPTAFYLCASSIPTGQPQHFGDGTRLSIL.

V gene TRBV30 combines with J gene TRBJ2-5; TRBD2 might be the D (7 bases). The CDR3 consists of 17 residues. Between the trimmed V and J ends, which lost 3 bases and 2 bases, there was a span of 22 bases. CDR1 GTSNPN and CDR2 SVGIG come from the germline V gene (reference sequence). Written as DNA, the CDR3 is TGTGCCTGGAGCCCTACGGTGCGGGGGCTAATACAAGAGACCCAGTACTTC. Its translation: CAWSPTVRGLIQETQYF.

The CDR3 spells CASSPWGQLYEQYF. The DNA of the CDR3 is TGCGCCAGCAGCCCTTGGGGACAGCTGTACGAGCAGTACTTC. This chain joins TRBV5-1 and TRBJ2-7; 7 nucleotides line up with TRBD1. The CDR3 spans 14 residues. V was clipped by 4 bases and J by 4 bases; unmatched bases: 8. From germline, CDR1 is SGHRS and CDR2 YFSETQ. Full variable domain (missing parts from reference TRBV5-1 and TRBJ2-7): KAGVTQTPRYLIKTRGQQVTLSCSPISGHRSVSWYQQTPGQGLQFLFEYFSETQRNKGNFPGRFSGRQFSNSRSEMNVSTLELGDSALYLCASSPWGQLYEQYFGPGTRLTVT.

This chain joins TRBV19 and TRBJ2-6; 9 bases map to TRBD1. The CDR3 loop spans 16 amino acids. Germline V gene data show CDR1 as LNHDA and CDR2 as SQIVND (reference sequence). V shed 10 bases and J 0 bases; nucleotides not matched to a gene: 7. CDR3 DNA: TGTGCCATTCTCATACAGGGGGCCTCTGGGGCCAACGTCCTGACTTTC. Translated: CAILIQGASGANVLTF.

This chain links TRBV6-1 with TRBJ1-1; a possible D gene is TRBD1 (6 bases). Germline lookup yields CDR1 MNHNS and CDR2 SASEGT. V gave up 5 bases and J gave up 1 base, with 14 bases separating them. The CDR3 length is 15 residues. The CDR3 DNA follows: TGTGCCAGCAGTCTATATGGACAGACGAACACTGAAGCTTTCTTT. Translated, it gives CASSLYGQTNTEAFF.

CDR3 in amino acids: CASSPRQVVGNEQFF. For the CDR3, the DNA is TGTGCCAGCTCACCACGACAGGTAGTAGGCAATGAGCAGTTCTTC. The gene calls are TRBV18 and TRBJ2-1; possibly TRBD1 for D (6 bases). Germline assignment: CDR1 KGHSH and CDR2 LQKENI. The V end lost 1 base, the J end lost 6 bases, and 13 bases lay between the germline ends. This CDR3 contains 15 residues.

V gene TRBV30 combines with J gene TRBJ2-7, with D maybe TRBD2 (5 bases). Germline-derived CDR1 and CDR2 are GTSNPN and SVGIG (reference sequence). This CDR3 spans 13 amino acids. The ends were cut back, 0 bases at V and 3 bases at J, with 9 bases in the middle. CDR3 DNA sequence: TGTGCCTGGAGTGTAGCGGCATTCTACGAGCAGTACTTC. This translates into CAWSVAAFYEQYF.

In the case of this clone: At one boundary the junction diverges from the germline segment, which might be a read error. The CDR3 coding sequence is TGCGCCAGCAGTTTGGAGGGACAGGGGGGTTCACCCCTCCACTTT. It is translated as CASSLEGQGGSPLHF. The chain employs TRBV5-1 and TRBJ1-6; the match to TRBD1 covers 11 bases. The CDR3 consists of 15 residues. Per the germline V gene, CDR1 is SGHRS and CDR2 is YFSETQ.

The chain uses TRBV18 and TRBJ2-3; D uncertain. Germline-derived CDR1 and CDR2 are KGHSH and LQKENI. V was pared by 2 bases and J by 6 bases, with 9 bases between. This CDR3 is built from 13 residues. The CDR3 DNA reads TGTGCCAGCTCACCAACTTCGGGTGATACGCAGTATTTT. Its translation: CASSPTSGDTQYF.

The rearrangement links TRBV2 to TRBJ2-7; D is perhaps TRBD1 (5 bases). V gave up 3 bases and J gave up 1 base, with 10 bases separating them. The CDR3 runs to 14 residues. Per the germline V gene, CDR1 is SNHLY and CDR2 is FYNNEI. CDR3 region: CASSDQGTSYEQYF. The CDR3 coding sequence is TGTGCCAGCAGTGACCAGGGAACTTCCTACGAGCAGTACTTC.

CDR3 nucleotides: TGTGCCAGCAGCTTACAGGGAGGAGTCGGCTACACCTTC. It encodes CASSLQGGVGYTF. V is TRBV7-9 and J is TRBJ1-2; D is possibly TRBD1 (5 bases). V was cut by 2 bases and J by 8 bases, with 12 bases left in between. The CDR3 runs 13 residues. Germline V CDR1 and CDR2: SEHNR, FQNEAQ (reference sequence).

The rearrangement joins TRBV7-2 to TRBJ2-5, with TRBD2 matching over 12 bases. The CDR3 is made up of 15 amino acids. The V segment lost 1 base and the J segment 6 bases; nucleotides outside the gene matches: 3. CDR1 and CDR2 (germline): SGHTA, FQGNSA. CDR3 coding DNA: TGTGCCAGCAGCTTAGGACTAGCGGGGGTTCAGACCCAGTACTTC. This translates into CASSLGLAGVQTQYF.

The chain recombines TRBV7-2 with TRBJ2-1, with 9 bases matching TRBD2. CDR1 is SGHTA and CDR2 is FQGNSA in the germline V gene. The CDR3 loop spans 15 amino acids. Unmatched junction bases numbered 4, after V lost 5 bases and J lost 2 bases. CDR3: CASSLSGRAYNEQFF. DNA of the CDR3: TGTGCCAGCAGCCTTAGCGGGAGAGCCTACAATGAGCAGTTCTTC. Full variable domain (rest looked up from reference TRBV7-2 and TRBJ2-1): GAGVSQSPSNKVTEKGKDVELRCDPISGHTALYWYRQSLGQGLEFLIYFQGNSAPDKSGLPSDRFSAERTGGSVSTLTIQRTQQEDSAVYLCASSLSGRAYNEQFFGPGTRLTVL.

This chain uses TRBV11-2 with TRBJ2-3, with a possible D match to TRBD2 (6 bases). Between the trimmed V and J ends, which lost 1 base and 5 bases, there was a span of 13 bases. In germline, CDR1 is SGHAT, CDR2 FQNNGV. This CDR3 contains 15 residues. The CDR3, as DNA: TGTGCCAGCAGCTTAGGATCGGGGGTTAGAGATACGCAGTATTTT. This sequence encodes CASSLGSGVRDTQYF. Based on the CDR3 plus reference TRBV11-2 and TRBJ2-3, the full variable domain is EAGVAQSPRYKIIEKRQSVAFWCNPISGHATLYWYQQILGQGPKLLIQFQNNGVVDDSQLPKDRFSAERLKGVDSTLKIQPAKLEDSAVYLCASSLGSGVRDTQYFGPGTRLTVL.

This chain links TRBV9 with TRBJ2-1, with 8 bases fitting TRBD2. Losses at the gene ends were 2 bases for V and 4 bases for J; bases not matched to a gene: 5. This CDR3 comprises 15 residues. CDR1 is SGDLS and CDR2 is YYNGEE in the germline V gene. CDR3 in amino acids: CASSVASGLYNEQFF. The CDR3 DNA reads as TGTGCCAGCAGCGTGGCTAGCGGGCTTTACAATGAGCAGTTCTTC.

As concerns this clone: This same CDR3 is encoded by further DNA sequences in the sample. The genes are TRBV30 and TRBJ2-5; no clear D gene. Trimming stripped 0 bases from V and 5 bases from J, with 7 bases between. This CDR3 contains 12 residues. Germline loops: CDR1 GTSNPN, CDR2 SVGIG (reference sequence). CDR3 DNA: TGTGCCTGGAGTGTACTGCGGGAGACCCAGTACTTC. Protein product: CAWSVLRETQYF.